This T cell receptor (beta chain) stems from a study of blood T cell repertoires in COVID-19. The overall study: Specimens from acute and convalescent COVID-19 originated in the United States, Italy and Spain. PBMCs, B-cell-depleted T cells, or T cells were the source of the cDNA or gDNA that made up the material.

Seattle patients were enrolled during active infection and followed longitudinally. In the source study's methods: Reference gene primer amplification in the assay estimated nucleated cell counts. The method was immunoSEQ multiplex PCR; TCRdb's version includes in-frame clones alone and lacks a portion of them. The D gene and trimming were derived from the DNA, and the V and J assignments and clone size from that table. Of tens of thousands of clones listed, roughly four fifths are singletons. The ends lost 3 bases at V and 2 bases at J; junction bases unmatched: 6. This CDR3 comprises 15 residues. Germline lookup yields CDR1 SEHNR and CDR2 FQNEAQ (reference sequence).

Sequenced sample: peripheral blood. The clonotype was recovered from an elderly woman with COVID-19, enrolled during active disease. The chain joins TRBV7-9 to TRBJ2-5; 7 bases agree with TRBD2. CDR3 coding DNA: TGTGCCAGCAGCTTCGTCCTGGGAGGGCAAGAGACCCAGTACTTC. Amino acids: CASSFVLGGQETQYF.